This entry concerns a single TCR beta chain. Its antigen is still unknown. The sample belongs to a study of identical twins. Points from the study as a whole: In monozygotic twins, models underestimated the sharing of out-of-frame TCR alpha.

TCRdb passed the 5' RACE reads through MiXCR, listing each CDR3 protein once. The profile shows roughly 710,000 distinct CDR3 sequences, around 6.1% of them singletons. CDR3 size: 12 residues. V was clipped by 2 bases and J by 9 bases, with 10 bases between them. Germline V gene lookup returns CDR1 KGHSH and CDR2 LQKENI. This TCR derives from a young man in good health. This sequence joins TRBV18 and TRBJ1-1; a weak D match, TRBD1 (6 bases). The sample taken for sequencing was naive T cells sorted from blood. In nucleotides, the CDR3 is TGTGCCAGCTCACCAGGGACACTACAAGCTTTCTTT. As protein: CASSPGTLQAFF. Using reference TRBV18 and TRBJ1-1 for the parts outside the CDR3, the full variable domain is NAGVMQNPRHLVRRRGQEARLRCSPMKGHSHVYWYRQLPEEGLKFMVYLQKENIIDESGMPKERFSAEFPKEGPSILRIQQVVRGDSAAYFCASSPGTLQAFFGQGTRLTVV.